This entry features one T cell receptor beta chain sequence. Its target is not known. Donors counted as nominally healthy when sampled, yet unrecorded immune exposures were likely. Germline assignment: CDR1 SQVTM and CDR2 ANQGSEA. V was trimmed by 4 bases and J by 1 base, leaving 10 bases between them. CDR3 size: 13 residues. 13 Jbeta primers and 60 Vbeta primers were used for the PCR. Assay used: immunoSEQ multiplex PCR; TCRdb lists only in-frame clones, some missing. This table holds 100,000 to 150,000 clones, about 9.1% found once. This specimen comes from a study of cytomegalovirus exposure and HLA in healthy donors. Whole-study findings and limits: Most TCR beta V segments were productive about 87% or about 30% of the time in an earlier analysis. For presence/absence analyses, sequencing depth was assumed to be roughly uniform across donors. Upon later analysis, HLA-associated TCR beta chains proved more clonally expanded than other, equally common chains.

This clonotype originated in a woman between 40 and 55 years old in good health and CMV-seropositive. The chain links TRBV29-1 to TRBJ1-1; a possible D gene is TRBD1 (5 bases). The sample was PBMCs. As DNA, the CDR3 is TGCAGCGTTGCACAGGACCGGAACACTGAAGCTTTCTTT. This sequence encodes CSVAQDRNTEAFF.